The present TCR beta chain was sequenced within a study of early T cells in non-severe SARS-CoV-2 infection. At the level of the study: Sequencing of unsorted whole blood was done on bulk RNA, leaving chains unpaired.

The CDR3 is made up of 10 amino acids. The TCR library protocol attached unique molecular identifiers to the individual cDNA molecules. TCRdb reanalysed the 5' RACE reads using MiXCR and keeps one entry per CDR3 protein. The sample shows about 80,000 distinct CDR3 sequences, 5% of them seen only once. Whole-study findings and limits: A preference for anti-spike CD8 responses marked VDJdb matching, which missed private and CD4 specificities.

This clonotype was detected only a few times. The antigen is unknown. The origin of this receptor is an adult who was a healthcare worker with PCR-confirmed SARS-CoV-2 infection or an uninfected control (not recorded which). The sequenced sample was whole blood, obtained at baseline. The chain carries TRBV21-1 and TRBJ2-5. TRBV21-1 is deemed a pseudogene. For the CDR3, the DNA is TGTGCCAGCAGCAAAGAGACCCAGTACTTC. This translates into CASSKETQYF.